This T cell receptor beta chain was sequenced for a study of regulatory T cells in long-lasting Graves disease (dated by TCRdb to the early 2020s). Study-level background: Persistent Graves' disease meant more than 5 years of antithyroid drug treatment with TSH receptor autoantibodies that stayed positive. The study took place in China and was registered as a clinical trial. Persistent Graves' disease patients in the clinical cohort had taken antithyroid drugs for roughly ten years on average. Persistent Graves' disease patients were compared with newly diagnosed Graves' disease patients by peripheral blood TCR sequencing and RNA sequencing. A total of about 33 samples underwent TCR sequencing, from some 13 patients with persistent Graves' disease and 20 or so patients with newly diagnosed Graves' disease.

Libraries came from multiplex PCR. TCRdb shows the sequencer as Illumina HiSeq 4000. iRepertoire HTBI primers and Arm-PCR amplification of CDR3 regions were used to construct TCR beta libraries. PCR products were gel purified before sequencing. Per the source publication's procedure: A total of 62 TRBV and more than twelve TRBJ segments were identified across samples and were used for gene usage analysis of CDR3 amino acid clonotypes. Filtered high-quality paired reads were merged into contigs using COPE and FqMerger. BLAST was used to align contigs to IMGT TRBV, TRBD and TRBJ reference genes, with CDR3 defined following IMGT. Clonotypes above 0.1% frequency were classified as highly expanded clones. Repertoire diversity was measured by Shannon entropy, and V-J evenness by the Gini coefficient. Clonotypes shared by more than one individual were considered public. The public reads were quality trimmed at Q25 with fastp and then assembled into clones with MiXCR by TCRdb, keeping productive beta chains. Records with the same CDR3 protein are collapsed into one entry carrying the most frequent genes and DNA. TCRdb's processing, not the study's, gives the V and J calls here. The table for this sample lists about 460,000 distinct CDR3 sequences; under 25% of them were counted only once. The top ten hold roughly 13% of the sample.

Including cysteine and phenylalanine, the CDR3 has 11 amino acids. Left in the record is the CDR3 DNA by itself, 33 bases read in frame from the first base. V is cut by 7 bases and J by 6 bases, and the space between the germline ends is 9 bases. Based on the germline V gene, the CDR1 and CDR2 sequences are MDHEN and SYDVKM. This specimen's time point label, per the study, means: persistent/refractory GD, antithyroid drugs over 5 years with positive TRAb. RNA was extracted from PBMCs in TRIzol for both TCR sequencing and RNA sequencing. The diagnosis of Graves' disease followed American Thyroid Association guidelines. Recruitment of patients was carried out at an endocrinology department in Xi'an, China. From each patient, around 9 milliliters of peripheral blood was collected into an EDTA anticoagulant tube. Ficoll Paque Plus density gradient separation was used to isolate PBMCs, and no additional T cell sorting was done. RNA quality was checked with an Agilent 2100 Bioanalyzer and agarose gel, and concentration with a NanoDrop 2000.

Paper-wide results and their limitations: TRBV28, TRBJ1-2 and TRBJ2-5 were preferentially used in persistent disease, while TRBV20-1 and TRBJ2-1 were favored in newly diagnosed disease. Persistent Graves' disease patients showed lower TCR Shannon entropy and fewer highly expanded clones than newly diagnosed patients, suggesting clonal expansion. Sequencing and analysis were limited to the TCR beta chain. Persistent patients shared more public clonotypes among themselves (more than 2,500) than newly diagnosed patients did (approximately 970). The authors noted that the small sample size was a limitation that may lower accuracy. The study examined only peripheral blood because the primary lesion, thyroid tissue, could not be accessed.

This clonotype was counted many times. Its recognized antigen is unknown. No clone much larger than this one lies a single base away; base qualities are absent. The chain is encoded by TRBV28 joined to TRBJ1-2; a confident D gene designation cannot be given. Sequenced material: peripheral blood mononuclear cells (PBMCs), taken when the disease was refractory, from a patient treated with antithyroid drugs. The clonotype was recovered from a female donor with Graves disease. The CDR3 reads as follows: CASISFDGYTF. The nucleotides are TGTGCCAGCATCAGCTTTGATGGCTACACCTTC.